Presented here are 29 T cell receptor beta chains from one specimen sequenced in a study of T cell changes during pregnancy in multiple sclerosis. The assay was immunoSEQ multiplex PCR, and TCRdb's table has in-frame clones only and misses some. The sample yields 30,000 to 35,000 clones, almost 90% seen once. Specimen: CD4+ T cells from peripheral blood mononuclear cells, collected in the third trimester of pregnancy. The receptors stem from a female donor in good health, enrolled as a control in a pregnancy study.

The V call is TRBV6-1, the J call TRBJ2-7; 8 bases fit TRBD1. This CDR3 comprises 14 residues. V lost 10 bases and J lost 2; bases outside the gene matches: 10. CDR1 is MNHNS, CDR2 SASEGT, per germline. The CDR3 coding sequence is TGTGCCACCGTGACAGGGGTCGGTCCCTACGAGCAGTACTTC. It yields the protein CATVTGVGPYEQYF.

The chain recombines TRBV4-1 with TRBJ2-7; D remains unclear. The V end was cut by 0 bases, the J end by 6 bases, with 9 bases between. Germline CDR1 is MGHRA and CDR2 is YSYEKL. The CDR3 runs to 13 residues. CDR3 nucleotides: TGCGCCAGCAGCCAAGATTCAGGCCCCGAGCAGTACTTC. It translates to CASSQDSGPEQYF.

This rearrangement joins TRBV7-2 to TRBJ1-4; D is unclear. The CDR3 contains 14 residues. The germline V and J ends were trimmed by 1 base and 1 base, with 4 bases remaining between them. The germline V gene encodes CDR1 SGHTA and CDR2 FQGNSA. The CDR3 nucleotides read TGTGCCAGCAGCTTAGGACAAACTAATGAAAAACTGTTTTTT. It codes for CASSLGQTNEKLFF.

The CDR3 DNA is TGTGCCAGTAGTATAGATCTGGGGGCGGGGGAGCTGTTTTTT. As protein: CASSIDLGAGELFF. This sequence joins TRBV19 and TRBJ2-2, with TRBD1 as a possible D gene (6 bases). The CDR3 has 14 residues. CDR1 and CDR2 from the germline V gene are LNHDA and SQIVND (reference sequence). V was pared by 0 bases and J by 8 bases, with 10 bases between.

The chain couples TRBV29-1 to TRBJ2-1; 10 bases match TRBD2. The V and J ends lost 8 bases and 0 bases, in that order; junction bases with no gene match: 4. CDR1 and CDR2 (germline): SQVTM, ANQGSEA. The length of the CDR3 is 14 residues. CDR3: CSFGLAASYNEQFF. In DNA form, the CDR3 reads TGCAGCTTCGGACTAGCGGCCTCCTACAATGAGCAGTTCTTC.

V usage is TRBV6-1 and J usage is TRBJ1-5, with a tentative D call TRBD1 (5 bases). From germline, CDR1 is MNHNS and CDR2 SASEGT. V dropped 0 bases and J dropped 7 bases, with 16 bases sitting between them. This CDR3 comprises 16 residues. The CDR3: CASSEAWDPGGQPQHF. The DNA for the CDR3 is TGTGCCAGCAGTGAAGCTTGGGACCCCGGGGGGCAGCCCCAGCATTTT.

The J gene is TRBJ2-1, the V gene TRBV7-8; the match to TRBD2 covers 14 bases. From germline, CDR1 is SGHVS and CDR2 FQNEAQ. This CDR3 contains 16 residues. J lost 9 bases, V lost 3 bases, and 7 bases had no gene match. DNA of the CDR3: TGTGCCAGCAGCTTGGGGGGACTAGCGGGAGAGGGTGAGCAGTTCTTC. It codes for CASSLGGLAGEGEQFF. The full variable domain, completed using reference TRBV7-8 and TRBJ2-1, is GAGVSQSPRYKVAKRGQDVALRCDPISGHVSLFWYQQALGQGPEFLTYFQNEAQLDKSGLPSDRFFAERPEGSVSTLKIQRTQQEDSAVYLCASSLGGLAGEGEQFFGPGTRLTVL.

The V gene is TRBV5-1, the J gene TRBJ1-5; TRBD1 might be the D (5 bases). CDR3 length: 15 residues. Germline V gives CDR1 SGHRS, CDR2 YFSETQ. V was shortened by 0 bases and J by 2 bases, with 9 bases between the two germline ends. The CDR3 spells CASSLEGAGNQPQHF. The CDR3 bases are TGCGCCAGCAGCTTGGAAGGGGCTGGCAATCAGCCCCAGCATTTT.

This clone was picked up one time. This chain uses TRBV7-8 with TRBJ2-1, with TRBD2 as a possible D gene (6 bases). The CDR3 extends over 15 amino acids. Looked up from germline, CDR1 is SGHVS and CDR2 is FQNEAQ. V was shortened by 5 bases and J by 8 bases, with 19 bases between the two germline ends. For the CDR3, the DNA is TGTGCCAGCAGCCCGGCGGGGCAGCTCTGGGATGAGCAGTTCTTC. Its translation is CASSPAGQLWDEQFF.

The V gene is TRBV5-1, the J gene TRBJ1-2, with TRBD1 matching over 8 bases. In germline, CDR1 is SGHRS, CDR2 YFSETQ. The CDR3 totals 15 residues. With V trimmed by 3 bases and J by 7 bases, 11 bases remained unmatched. CDR3 loop: CASSSDPGTGSGYTF. The CDR3 nucleotides are TGCGCCAGCAGCTCAGACCCCGGGACAGGCAGTGGCTACACCTTC. Complete variable domain (other parts from reference TRBV5-1 and TRBJ1-2): KAGVTQTPRYLIKTRGQQVTLSCSPISGHRSVSWYQQTPGQGLQFLFEYFSETQRNKGNFPGRFSGRQFSNSRSEMNVSTLELGDSALYLCASSSDPGTGSGYTFGSGTRLTVV.

The chain has TRBV7-6 and TRBJ1-1, with 12 bases that match TRBD1. This CDR3 comprises 16 residues. The junction had 8 bases not matched to a gene; V was cut back by 5 bases and J by 4 bases. CDR1 SGHVS and CDR2 FNYEAQ come from the germline V gene. The CDR3 spells CASSPGTGGSPTEAFF. The DNA of the CDR3 is TGTGCCAGCAGCCCGGGGACAGGGGGCTCGCCCACTGAAGCTTTCTTT. Variable domain in full (rest from reference TRBV7-6 and TRBJ1-1): GAGVSQSPRYKVTKRGQDVALRCDPISGHVSLYWYRQALGQGPEFLTYFNYEAQQDKSGLPNDRFSAERPEGSISTLTIQRTEQRDSAMYRCASSPGTGGSPTEAFFGQGTRLTVV.

This chain uses TRBV29-1 with TRBJ1-5; weak D call: TRBD1 (6 bases). The CDR3 is 13 amino acids. The V gene lost 4 bases and the J gene lost 6 bases, with 13 bases spanning the gap. The germline V gene encodes CDR1 SQVTM and CDR2 ANQGSEA. This CDR3 is CSVVQGFGQPQHF. For the CDR3, the DNA is TGCAGCGTTGTCCAGGGGTTTGGTCAGCCCCAGCATTTT.

The chain joins TRBV7-8 to TRBJ1-1; TRBD1 agrees at 7 bases. V lost 5 bases, J lost 1 base, and 7 bases stayed unmatched. CDR3 length equals 15 residues. Germline V gene lookup returns CDR1 SGHVS and CDR2 FQNEAQ. The CDR3 sequence is CASSVDRVGNTEAFF. The CDR3 DNA reads TGTGCCAGCAGCGTCGACAGGGTAGGGAACACTGAAGCTTTCTTT.

The chain has TRBV7-9 and TRBJ2-7, with TRBD2 matching 13 bases. Germline lookup yields CDR1 SEHNR and CDR2 FQNEAQ (reference sequence). V was clipped by 5 bases and J by 4 bases; unmatched bases: 5. The CDR3 sequence is 15 residues long. For the CDR3, the DNA is TGTGCCAGCAGCCGCAGGACTAGCGGGAGTTACGAGCAGTACTTC. Encoded protein: CASSRRTSGSYEQYF.

V is TRBV14 and J is TRBJ2-2, with 8 bases identical to TRBD2. The V gene's germline CDR1 is SGHDN and CDR2 FVKESK. The CDR3 sequence is 14 residues long. V was clipped by 2 bases and J by 7 bases; unmatched bases: 3. The CDR3 sequence is CASSQNSGSGELFF. CDR3 DNA: TGTGCCAGCAGCCAAAACAGCGGGAGCGGGGAGCTGTTTTTT.

The J gene is TRBJ2-2, the V gene TRBV4-1, with 13 positions matching TRBD2. This CDR3 contains 18 residues. The J segment lost 5 bases and the V segment lost 1 base, leaving 7 bases of the junction unmatched. The germline V gene encodes CDR1 MGHRA and CDR2 YSYEKL. CDR3 amino acids: CASSQAWTSGRWTGELFF. The CDR3 DNA follows: TGCGCCAGCAGCCAAGCCTGGACTAGCGGGAGATGGACCGGGGAGCTGTTTTTT.

The rearrangement joins TRBV10-3 to TRBJ2-2, with a tentative D call TRBD2 (6 bases). Trimming shortened V by 4 bases and J by 6 bases, and 12 bases separated the two germline ends. Germline values: CDR1 ENHRY, CDR2 SYGVKD. The CDR3 contains 14 residues. The DNA of the CDR3 is TGTGCCATCAGTGCTACGGGGGTGTCCGGGGAGCTGTTTTTT. Protein: CAISATGVSGELFF.

This sequence joins TRBV19 and TRBJ2-5, with 15 bases lining up with TRBD2. Losses at the gene ends were 0 bases for V and 5 bases for J; bases not matched to a gene: 4. This CDR3 contains 17 residues. CDR1 LNHDA and CDR2 SQIVND come from the germline V gene (reference sequence). This CDR3 reads CASSIEHGLAGGETQYF. The CDR3 bases are TGTGCCAGTAGTATAGAGCACGGACTAGCGGGGGGGGAGACCCAGTACTTC.

This chain uses TRBV19 with TRBJ2-3; TRBD2 aligns across 14 bases. There are 16 residues in the CDR3. Germline assignment: CDR1 LNHDA and CDR2 SQIVND (reference sequence). V gave up 4 bases and J gave up 3 bases; unmatched junction bases: 3. For the CDR3, the DNA is TGTGCCAGTAGTAGCAGGACTAGCGGGAGGACAGATACGCAGTATTTT. As protein: CASSSRTSGRTDTQYF.

J is TRBJ2-7 and V is TRBV19; 7 bases agree with TRBD1. There are 13 residues in the CDR3. V was clipped by 6 bases and J by 2 bases; unmatched bases: 4. CDR1 is LNHDA and CDR2 is SQIVND in the germline V gene (reference sequence). The CDR3 bases are TGTGCCAGTAGGGGGACAGTGGCCTACGAGCAGTACTTC. Protein sequence: CASRGTVAYEQYF.

The chain uses TRBV9 and TRBJ2-2, with 13 positions matching TRBD2. Trimming removed 3 bases from V and 4 bases from J; junction bases left unmatched: 9. The CDR3 length is 18 residues. CDR1 is SGDLS, CDR2 YYNGEE, per germline. The DNA for the CDR3 is TGTGCCAGCAGCGCCAGACTAGCGGGAGGTTCGAGCACCGGGGAGCTGTTTTTT. It is translated as CASSARLAGGSSTGELFF. Combining the CDR3 with reference TRBV9 and TRBJ2-2 gives the whole variable domain DSGVTQTPKHLITATGQRVTLRCSPRSGDLSVYWYQQSLDQGLQFLIQYYNGEERAKGNILERFSAQQFPDLHSELNLSSLELGDSALYFCASSARLAGGSSTGELFFGEGSRLTVL.

The rearrangement uses TRBV10-3 and TRBJ2-3; 9 bases are a match to TRBD1. Germline assignment: CDR1 ENHRY and CDR2 SYGVKD. With V trimmed by 3 bases and J by 0 bases, 4 bases remained unmatched. The length of the CDR3 is 16 residues. CDR3 bases: TGTGCCATCAGTGAAAACAGGGGGCGCAGCACAGATACGCAGTATTTT. It is translated as CAISENRGRSTDTQYF.

The chain employs TRBV11-3 and TRBJ2-1, with D possibly TRBD1 on 5 matching bases. Trimming cost V 1 base and J 4 bases, with 11 bases left between them. CDR3 size: 15 residues. Per germline, CDR1 SGHNT and CDR2 YENEEA. In nucleotides, the CDR3 is TGTGCCAGCAGCTTAGGGACGACAGTTTACAATGAGCAGTTCTTC. It codes for CASSLGTTVYNEQFF.

The CDR3 loop reads CASSRDTPSSYNSPLHF. The CDR3 DNA is TGTGCCAGCAGCCGAGACACGCCGAGCTCCTATAATTCACCCCTCCACTTT. The chain carries TRBV27 and TRBJ1-6, with D hard to call. CDR3 size: 17 residues. The germline V gene encodes CDR1 MNHEY and CDR2 SMNVEV (reference sequence). The V end lost 6 bases, the J end lost 0 bases, and 15 bases lay between the germline ends.

The gene calls are TRBV6-4 and TRBJ2-5; 9 bases line up with TRBD1. The germline V gene encodes CDR1 MRHNA and CDR2 SNTAGT. Unmatched junction bases numbered 7, after V lost 4 bases and J lost 4 bases. The CDR3 is 15 amino acids. CDR3 loop: CASSAGQGNGETQYF. The CDR3 coding sequence is TGTGCCAGCAGTGCTGGACAGGGGAACGGAGAGACCCAGTACTTC.

The chain links TRBV15 to TRBJ2-1; no firm D call. The germline V gene has CDR1 LNHNV and CDR2 YYDKDF (reference sequence). The length of the CDR3 is 11 residues. The V end lost 5 bases, the J end lost 10 bases, and 9 bases lay between the germline ends. The DNA for the CDR3 is TGTGCCACCAGCGGTCACTTGGAGCAGTTCTTC. It translates to CATSGHLEQFF.

V and J are TRBV27 and TRBJ2-1; 7 bases align to TRBD1. Germline V gives CDR1 MNHEY, CDR2 SMNVEV (reference sequence). J lost 15 bases, V lost 5 bases, and 7 bases had no gene match. The CDR3 totals 11 residues. CDR3 nucleotides: TGTGCCAGCAGTATAGGGGGCTTCAGGTTCTTC. It is translated as CASSIGGFRFF.

The chain recombines TRBV6-5 with TRBJ2-1; a weak D match, TRBD2 (6 bases). V was pared by 4 bases and J by 12 bases, with 22 bases between. This CDR3 spans 15 amino acids. The germline CDR1 and CDR2 sequences are MNHEY and SVGAGI. The CDR3 protein is CASSSPGLGSERQFF. The CDR3 bases are TGTGCCAGCAGTTCTCCGGGACTGGGGTCGGAGAGGCAGTTCTTC.

CDR3 region: CASSQDHQGLYSPLHF. For the CDR3, the DNA is TGCGCCAGCAGCCAAGATCATCAGGGCTTGTATTCACCCCTCCACTTT. This rearrangement joins TRBV4-3 to TRBJ1-6; perhaps TRBD1 as D (5 bases). Germline CDR1 LGHNA, CDR2 YSLEER. CDR3 length equals 16 residues. The V gene lost 0 bases and the J gene lost 8 bases, with 14 bases spanning the gap.